This T cell receptor (beta chain) was recorded in a study of shared clonotypes between healthy human individuals. Method: immunoSEQ multiplex PCR; TCRdb's copy keeps in-frame clones and lacks some. This table has some 600,000 clones, 96% appearing once. Only CD45RO-negative cells positively selected for CCR7 counted as naive CD8 cells, so terminally differentiated effector memory CD45RA+ cells were excluded. CDR1 MDHEN and CDR2 SYDVKM come from the germline V gene. The CDR3 covers 15 residues. The V end lost 0 bases, the J end lost 4 bases, and 10 bases lay between the germline ends. The clonotype was recovered from a woman aged 25-40 years in good health. This chain uses TRBV28 with TRBJ1-3; a weak D match, TRBD1 (5 bases). Specimen: naive CD8+ T cells sorted from blood. CDR3 loop: CASSLWDTEGNTIYF. CDR3 DNA sequence: TGTGCCAGCAGTTTATGGGACACGGAAGGAAACACCATATATTTT.